This T cell receptor (beta chain) was profiled in a study of blood T cell repertoires in COVID-19. As for the study in general: Sites across the United States, Italy and Spain contributed samples from acute and convalescent COVID-19.

The V gene lost 0 bases and the J gene lost 7 bases, with 9 bases spanning the gap. The CDR3 is made up of 14 amino acids. CDR1 SEHNR and CDR2 FQNEAQ come from the germline V gene (reference sequence). Here immunoSEQ multiplex PCR was the method, and the copy in TCRdb shows in-frame clones only, minus some. The sample consists of around 260,000 clones, 88% of them appearing once. Material for sequencing was peripheral blood. This clonotype was obtained from a human donor in a cohort sampled during active COVID-19. The chain carries TRBV7-9 and TRBJ1-4; D remains ambiguous. The CDR3, as DNA: TGTGCCAGCAGCTTAGCTTGGGAGATTGAAAAACTGTTTTTT. Protein: CASSLAWEIEKLFF.